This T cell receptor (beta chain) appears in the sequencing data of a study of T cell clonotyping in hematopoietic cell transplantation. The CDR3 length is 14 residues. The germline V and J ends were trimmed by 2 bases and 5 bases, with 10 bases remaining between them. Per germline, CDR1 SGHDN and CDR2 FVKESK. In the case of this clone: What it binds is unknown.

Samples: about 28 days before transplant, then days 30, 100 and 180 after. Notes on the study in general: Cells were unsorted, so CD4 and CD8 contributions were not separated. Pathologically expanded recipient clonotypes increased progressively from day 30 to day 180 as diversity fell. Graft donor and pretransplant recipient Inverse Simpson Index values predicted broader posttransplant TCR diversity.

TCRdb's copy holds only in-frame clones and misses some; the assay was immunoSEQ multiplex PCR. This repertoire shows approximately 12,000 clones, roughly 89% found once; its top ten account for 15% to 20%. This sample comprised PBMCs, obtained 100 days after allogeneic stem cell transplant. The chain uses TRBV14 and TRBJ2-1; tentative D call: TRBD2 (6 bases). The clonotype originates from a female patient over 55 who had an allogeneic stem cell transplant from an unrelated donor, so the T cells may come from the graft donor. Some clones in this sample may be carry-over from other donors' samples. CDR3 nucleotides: TGTGCCAGCAGCCAATTGGGACTTCACAATGAGCAGTTCTTC. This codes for CASSQLGLHNEQFF.